Below, one T cell receptor beta chain is given with its context. CDR1 is MNHNY, CDR2 SVGAGI, per germline (reference sequence). V dropped 7 bases and J dropped 3 bases, with 19 bases sitting between them. This CDR3 contains 16 residues. This sample is drawn from a study of radiation and T cells in renal cell carcinoma. As to time point: baseline pretreatment blood. Treatment defined: 15 Gy SBRT to primary tumor, nephrectomy 4 weeks later. The data were produced by immunoSEQ multiplex PCR, yet TCRdb's version contains in-frame clones alone and is incomplete. The table records more than 140,000 clones, over 80% of them present only once.

J is TRBJ1-5 and V is TRBV6-6, with D unresolved. This clonotype originated in a woman aged 50 to 60 with renal cell carcinoma. Source: blood, taken from a patient whose treatment included radiotherapy and nephrectomy. CDR3 sequence (DNA): TGTGCCAGCACGATAGGGTCCTCGGTCGACAATCAGCCCCAGCATTTT. It codes for CASTIGSSVDNQPQHF.